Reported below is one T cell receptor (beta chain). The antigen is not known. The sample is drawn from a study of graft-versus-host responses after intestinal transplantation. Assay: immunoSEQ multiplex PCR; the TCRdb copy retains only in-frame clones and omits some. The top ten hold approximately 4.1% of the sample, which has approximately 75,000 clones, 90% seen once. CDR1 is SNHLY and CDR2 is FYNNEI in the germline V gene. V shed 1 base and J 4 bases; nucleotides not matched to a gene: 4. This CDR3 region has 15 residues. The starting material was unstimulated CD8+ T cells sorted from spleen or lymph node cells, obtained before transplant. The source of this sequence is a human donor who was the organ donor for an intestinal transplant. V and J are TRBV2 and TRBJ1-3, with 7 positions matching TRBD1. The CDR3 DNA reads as TGTGCCAGCAGTGAAGGACAGGGTTACGGAAACACCATATATTTT. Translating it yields CASSEGQGYGNTIYF.